The rows below give T cell receptor beta chains drawn from one sample of a study of blood T cell repertoires in COVID-19. Produced via immunoSEQ multiplex PCR; TCRdb's table is partial and in-frame only. Of about 180,000 clones in the sample, roughly 81% were seen once. Sequencing was done on a sample of peripheral blood. The receptors come from a woman between 50 and 59 years old with COVID-19, enrolled during active disease. CDR3s include the opening cysteine and the closing phenylalanine or tryptophan. The D gene is left open where the match is weak. The size entry is marked missing in some rows and otherwise reads once, few, many or a size class.

J gene	clone size	D gene	V gene	CDR3 protein	CDR3 DNA
TRBJ2-7	NA	TRBD2	TRBV28	CASQLAGGGFVEEQYF	TGTGCCAGCCAACTAGCGGGGGGAGGGTTCGTTGAAGAGCAGTACTTC
TRBJ2-2	NA	NA	TRBV5-6	CASSLGQGAGELFF	TGTGCCAGCAGCTTGGGGCAGGGCGCGGGGGAGCTGTTTTTT
TRBJ1-3	once	NA	TRBV3-1/TRBV3-2	CASSHRDFPGNTIYF	TGTGCCAGCAGCCACAGAGACTTCCCTGGAAACACCATATATTTT
TRBJ1-5	few	NA	TRBV6-1	CASSVPPVYSNQPQHF	TGTGCCAGCAGTGTTCCGCCAGTTTATAGCAATCAGCCCCAGCATTTT
TRBJ2-6	NA	NA	TRBV7-2	CASSPPAGANVLTF	TGTGCCAGCAGCCCACCGGCTGGGGCCAACGTCCTGACTTTC
TRBJ1-6	NA	NA	TRBV5-4	CASSTGTYNSPLHF	TGTGCCAGCAGCACAGGGACCTATAATTCACCCCTCCACTTT
TRBJ1-1	few	TRBD1	TRBV19	CASRDRASSEAFF	TGTGCCAGTAGGGACAGGGCAAGCTCTGAAGCTTTCTTT
TRBJ2-7	NA	TRBD2	TRBV28	CASRRAGGYYEQYF	TGTGCCAGCAGACGGGCCGGGGGGTACTACGAGCAGTACTTC
TRBJ2-1	NA	TRBD1	TRBV10-1	CASSEAGGRLNEQFF	TGCGCCAGCAGTGAGGCAGGGGGAAGGCTCAATGAGCAGTTCTTC
TRBJ1-2	NA	NA	TRBV6-5	CASSYGREGYGYTF	TGTGCCAGCAGTTATGGCAGGGAGGGCTATGGCTACACCTTC
TRBJ1-5	NA	TRBD1	TRBV4-2	CASSQETTGVTQPQHF	TGTGCCAGCAGCCAAGAAACGACAGGGGTAACTCAGCCCCAGCATTTT
TRBJ2-3	NA	TRBD2	TRBV4-2	CASSLVSGGGTDTQYF	TGTGCCAGCAGCCTGGTTAGCGGGGGGGGTACAGATACGCAGTATTTT
TRBJ2-1	NA	NA	TRBV5-1	CASSLSSAVYNEQFF	TGCGCCAGCAGCTTGTCCTCGGCGGTTTACAATGAGCAGTTCTTC
TRBJ2-5	NA	NA	TRBV5-6	CASSLYALIETQYF	TGTGCCAGCAGCTTGTACGCACTAATCGAGACCCAGTACTTC
TRBJ2-3	NA	TRBD2	TRBV5-6	CASSLLAGGQDTQYF	TGTGCCAGCAGCTTGCTGGCGGGGGGGCAAGATACGCAGTATTTT
TRBJ2-3	once	TRBD2	TRBV3-1/TRBV3-2	CASSQVAGSTDTQYF	TGTGCCAGCAGCCAAGTAGCGGGGTCCACAGATACGCAGTATTTT
TRBJ2-7	NA	NA	TRBV19	CASSIGQGLGSSEQYF	TGTGCCAGTAGTATTGGTCAGGGGTTGGGGTCCTCCGAGCAGTACTTC
TRBJ2-1	once	NA	TRBV11-3	CASSYTFDSNEQFF	TGTGCCAGCAGCTATACCTTCGACTCCAATGAGCAGTTCTTC
TRBJ1-3	NA	TRBD1	TRBV5-4	CASSVNRGGNTIYF	TGTGCCAGCAGCGTGAACAGGGGAGGAAACACCATATATTTT
TRBJ2-7	NA	NA	TRBV18	CASSPRDFEQQYF	TGTGCCAGCTCACCCCGGGACTTTGAACAGCAGTACTTC
TRBJ1-2	once	NA	TRBV30	CAWGETTASYGYTF	TGTGCCTGGGGGGAGACCACCGCGAGCTATGGCTACACCTTC
TRBJ1-6	NA	NA	TRBV21-1	CASSNLQGILNSPLHF	TGTGCCAGCAGCAACTTACAGGGGATTTTGAATTCACCCCTCCACTTT
TRBJ1-5	few	NA	TRBV19	CASSMQGGVQPQHF	TGTGCCAGTAGTATGCAGGGAGGCGTTCAGCCCCAGCATTTT
TRBJ1-5	NA	TRBD1	TRBV15	CATSRARQGASNQPQHF	TGTGCCACCAGCAGAGCCCGACAGGGGGCGAGCAATCAGCCCCAGCATTTT
TRBJ1-5	NA	TRBD1	TRBV27	CASSLGTGANQPQHF	TGTGCCAGCAGTCTCGGGACAGGGGCAAATCAGCCCCAGCATTTT